This entry features one T cell receptor (beta chain) sequence. V dropped 4 bases and J dropped 4; count of bases not matched to a gene: 7. The CDR3 covers 16 residues. Germline CDR1 KGHSH, CDR2 LQKENI. TCRdb's table, derived via immunoSEQ multiplex PCR, lists solely in-frame clones and lacks some. This table has some 200,000 clones, approximately 82% appearing once. The sample comes from a study of blood T cell repertoires in COVID-19. Specimen: peripheral blood. This clonotype was sampled from a human donor with acute or convalescent COVID-19. The donor label of this sample is uncertain. V gene TRBV18 combines with J gene TRBJ2-3; TRBD1 matches at 11 bases. CDR3 sequence (DNA): TGTGCCAGCTCACTGCCGGGACAGGGGGAGGCAGATACGCAGTATTTT. Translating gives CASSLPGQGEADTQYF.